This record looks at one TCR beta chain sequence and its context. Germline CDR1 is SGHRS and CDR2 is YFSETQ. The CDR3 length is 15 residues. Trimming at V came to 2 bases and at J to 2 bases, leaving 7 bases not matched to a gene. The sample belongs to a study of T cell changes during pregnancy in multiple sclerosis. Data came from immunoSEQ multiplex PCR; TCRdb stores just in-frame clones and leaves some out. This sample has approximately 50,000 clones, with around 92% found just once. Sequencing used CD4+ T cells from peripheral blood mononuclear cells, obtained in the third trimester of pregnancy. The chain links TRBV5-1 to TRBJ2-7; 7 nucleotides match TRBD1. The origin of this receptor is a female donor with multiple sclerosis, enrolled in a pregnancy study. The CDR3 region is CASSFHRDSTYEQYF. CDR3 sequence (DNA): TGCGCCAGCAGCTTCCACAGGGACAGCACCTACGAGCAGTACTTC.